This TCR beta chain was recovered during a study of T-cell memory formation after mild COVID-19. Overall study results and limits: CD4/CD8 balance held among clones contracting day 15 to 85, and later expanders leaned CD4+.

One entry per CDR3 protein results from TCRdb running MiXCR on the 5' RACE reads. The data hold 75,000 to 95,000 distinct CDR3 sequences, with roughly 16% observed a single time. This clonotype was observed a handful of times. Its antigen remains unknown. Germline V gene data show CDR1 as SGHVS and CDR2 as FQNEAQ. J lost 3 bases, V lost 2 bases, and 7 bases had no gene match. The CDR3 has 16 amino acids. This receptor was identified in a man younger than 35 who had mild COVID-19 (a few samples of this study predate the infection). Cell type and time point are not known. Specimen: PBMCs or a T cell subset sorted from them (not recorded which). V and J are TRBV7-8 and TRBJ2-1; TRBD2 aligns across 7 bases. As DNA, the CDR3 is TGTGCCAGCAGCTTATTGCGGCGGGGGTTCTACAATGAGCAGTTCTTC. Translation gives CASSLLRRGFYNEQFF.